The clone carrying this T cell receptor beta chain came up a few times. TCRdb ran MiXCR on the 5' RACE reads and lists one entry per CDR3 protein. The profile shows tens of thousands of distinct CDR3 sequences, more than 9% of them singletons. Trimming removed 6 bases at V and 6 bases at J, with 7 bases between. In germline, CDR1 is SGHRS, CDR2 YFSETQ. This CDR3 has 10 residues. This sample was taken from a study of early T cells in non-severe SARS-CoV-2 infection. Material: whole blood, obtained at baseline. The rearrangement links TRBV5-1 to TRBJ2-7, with no clear D. The receptor was isolated from an adult who was a healthcare worker with PCR-confirmed SARS-CoV-2 infection or an uninfected control (not recorded which). The CDR3 is CASTFPEQYF. The CDR3 nucleotides are TGCGCCAGCACCTTCCCCGAGCAGTACTTC.